The present T cell receptor beta chain was sequenced within a study of control samples from healthy donors and cancer patients. TCRdb's table, derived via immunoSEQ multiplex PCR, lists solely in-frame clones and lacks some. The data contain 100,000 or so clones, around four fifths of them singletons. Sequencing was performed on blood. The receptor's source is a woman in her forties or fifties in good health.

CDR3 region: CASSPGTAGTEAFF. The CDR3 nucleotides read TGTGCCAGCAGCCCCGGGACTGCGGGCACTGAAGCTTTCTTT. This chain joins TRBV6-6 and TRBJ1-1, with D perhaps TRBD1 (5 bases). Germline CDR1 reads MNHNY; CDR2 reads SVGAGI (reference sequence). The CDR3 length is 14 residues. Trimming removed 6 bases from V and 4 bases from J, with 15 bases in between.